The 13 T cell receptor beta chains reported below all come from one sample, sequenced in a study of T-cell memory formation after mild COVID-19. TCRdb recomputed calls from the 5' RACE reads with MiXCR, one row per CDR3 protein. This table has roughly 400,000 distinct CDR3 sequences, around 24% appearing once. Sequencing was performed on PBMCs or a T cell subset sorted from them (not recorded which). The receptors here all came from an adult woman who had mild COVID-19 (a few samples of this study predate the infection). Cell type and time point are not known.

The chain has TRBV30 and TRBJ2-5; possibly TRBD1 or TRBD2 for D (5 bases each). Germline CDR1 and CDR2: GTSNPN and SVGIG (reference sequence). Trimming took off 1 base at V and 5 bases at J, with 8 bases between the two ends. This CDR3 contains 12 residues. The CDR3 sequence: CAWSGGSETQYF. The DNA for the CDR3 is TGTGCCTGGAGTGGGGGGTCGGAGACCCAGTACTTC.

This chain uses TRBV12-3 or TRBV12-4 with TRBJ2-2; D uncertain. The CDR3 length is 12 residues. The V gene lost 11 bases and the J gene lost 7 bases, with 14 bases spanning the gap. CDR3 region: CAASVGGGELFF. The DNA of the CDR3 is TGTGCCGCCAGCGTGGGCGGCGGGGAGCTGTTTTTT.

This chain links TRBV6-1 with TRBJ2-2; D may correspond to TRBD1 or TRBD2 (5 bases each). This CDR3 has 12 amino acids. Trimming cost V 4 bases and J 8 bases, with 8 bases left between them. Germline values: CDR1 MNHNS, CDR2 SASEGT. In nucleotides, the CDR3 is TGTGCCAGCAGTGTCGGGGCGGGGGAGCTGTTTTTT. Translated: CASSVGAGELFF.

The chain recombines TRBV25-1 with TRBJ1-3, with a weak D call TRBD1 (5 bases). The CDR3 has 16 residues. Looked up from germline, CDR1 is MGHDK and CDR2 is SYGVNS. V gave up 4 bases and J gave up 0 bases, with 13 bases separating them. CDR3 sequence (DNA): TGTGCCAGCAGTGGCCCCAGGGAAAACTCTGGAAACACCATATATTTT. Its translation is CASSGPRENSGNTIYF.

The chain employs TRBV27 and TRBJ1-5; the match to TRBD1 covers 8 bases. The CDR3 spans 16 residues. The junction had 9 bases not matched to a gene; V was cut back by 5 bases and J by 3 bases. Germline V gene sequence: CDR1 MNHEY, CDR2 SMNVEV (reference sequence). The CDR3 sequence is CASSPGQGNFNQPQHF. The CDR3 bases are TGTGCCAGCAGTCCCGGACAGGGAAACTTCAATCAGCCCCAGCATTTT.

This clonotype has a handful of counts. The rearrangement uses TRBV24-1 and TRBJ2-3; TRBD1 might be the D (5 bases). Germline assignment: CDR1 KGHDR and CDR2 SFDVKD. Trimming shortened V by 4 bases and J by 6 bases, and 10 bases separated the two germline ends. The CDR3 consists of 13 residues. This CDR3 is CATSDPDIDTQYF. CDR3 DNA sequence: TGTGCCACCAGTGACCCGGACATTGATACGCAGTATTTT.

The chain employs TRBV6-6 and TRBJ2-3; perhaps D is TRBD1 or TRBD2 (5 bases each). The CDR3 contains 16 residues. Germline assignment: CDR1 MNHNY and CDR2 SVGAGI (reference sequence). Deletions cut 5 bases from V and 7 bases from J, with 22 bases between. The CDR3: CASSPRPGRHSHTQYF. For the CDR3, the DNA is TGTGCCAGCAGTCCGCGCCCGGGACGGCACAGTCATACGCAGTATTTT.

The chain links TRBV20-1 to TRBJ2-5; no definite D call. Between the trimmed V and J ends, which lost 1 base and 5 bases, there was a span of 2 bases. The CDR3 consists of 10 residues. From germline, CDR1 is DFQATT and CDR2 SNEGSKA (reference sequence). The CDR3 protein is CSARGETQYF. CDR3 coding DNA: TGCAGTGCTAGAGGGGAGACCCAGTACTTC.

This clonotype was detected only a few times. CDR3 region: CASSRMEGILYNEQFF. The CDR3 bases are TGTGCCAGCAGCCGGATGGAGGGGATTCTCTACAATGAGCAGTTCTTC. The J gene is TRBJ2-1, the V gene TRBV3-1, with D perhaps TRBD2 (6 bases). The CDR3 contains 16 residues. The V and J ends lost 4 bases and 3 bases respectively, with 16 bases between them. Per the germline V gene, CDR1 is LGHDT and CDR2 is YNNKEL (reference sequence).

This clonotype was picked up a small number of times. V usage is TRBV7-8 and J usage is TRBJ1-1; no firm D call. CDR3 length: 15 amino acids. Germline V gene sequence: CDR1 SGHVS, CDR2 FQNEAQ. V was cut by 3 bases and J by 4 bases, with 15 bases left in between. In DNA, the CDR3 is TGTGCCAGCAGCTTGAGATCGGTTCCGGGCACTGAAGCTTTCTTT. Its translation: CASSLRSVPGTEAFF.

There are a few counts of this clonotype. CDR3 DNA sequence: TGTGCCAGCAGTGCCGGCGACAGGGGCACTGAAGCTTTCTTT. The encoded protein is CASSAGDRGTEAFF. The rearrangement links TRBV6-4 to TRBJ1-1, with 8 bases lining up with TRBD1. J gave up 4 bases and V 4 bases, and 5 bases lay outside the gene matches. Germline V gives CDR1 MRHNA, CDR2 SNTAGT. This CDR3 spans 14 amino acids.

This chain connects TRBV12-3 or TRBV12-4 to TRBJ1-4, with D perhaps TRBD1 (6 bases). Trimming pared 5 bases from V and 7 bases from J, leaving 14 bases between. The CDR3 runs to 14 residues. CDR3 region: CASSPTGPSEKLFF. The CDR3 DNA follows: TGTGCCAGCAGTCCCACAGGGCCAAGTGAAAAACTGTTTTTT.

The chain employs TRBV24-1 and TRBJ1-1; possible D gene TRBD1, 6 bases. Between the trimmed V and J ends, which lost 12 bases and 11 bases, there was a span of 21 bases. CDR1 KGHDR and CDR2 SFDVKD come from the germline V gene. The CDR3 has 12 amino acids. The DNA of the CDR3 is TGTGCCGCGGGCCCGAAGGGAAGGGGGGCTTTCTTT. Its protein is CAAGPKGRGAFF.